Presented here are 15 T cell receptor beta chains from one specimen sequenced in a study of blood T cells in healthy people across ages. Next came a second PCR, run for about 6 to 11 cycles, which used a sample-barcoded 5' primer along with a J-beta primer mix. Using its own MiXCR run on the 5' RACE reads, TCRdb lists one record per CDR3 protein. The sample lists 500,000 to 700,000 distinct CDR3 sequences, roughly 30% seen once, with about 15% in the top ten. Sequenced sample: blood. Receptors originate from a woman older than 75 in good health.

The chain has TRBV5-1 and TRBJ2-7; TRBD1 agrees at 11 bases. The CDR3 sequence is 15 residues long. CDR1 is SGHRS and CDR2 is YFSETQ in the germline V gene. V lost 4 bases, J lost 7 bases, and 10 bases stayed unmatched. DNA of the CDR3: TGCGCCAGCAGCGTGACAGGGACAGGGGGAGAGGAGCAGTACTTC. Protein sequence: CASSVTGTGGEEQYF.

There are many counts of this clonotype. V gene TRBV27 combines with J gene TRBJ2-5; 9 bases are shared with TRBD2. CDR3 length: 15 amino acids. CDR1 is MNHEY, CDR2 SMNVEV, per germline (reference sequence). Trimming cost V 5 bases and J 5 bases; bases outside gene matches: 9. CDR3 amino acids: CASSPTGLARETQYF. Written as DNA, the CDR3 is TGTGCCAGCAGTCCGACAGGACTAGCGAGGGAGACCCAGTACTTC.

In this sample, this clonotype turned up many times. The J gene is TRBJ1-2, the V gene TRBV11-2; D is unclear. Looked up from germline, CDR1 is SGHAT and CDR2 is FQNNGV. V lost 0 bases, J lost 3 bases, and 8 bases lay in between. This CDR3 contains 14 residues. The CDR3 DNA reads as TGTGCCAGCAGCTTAGATCTGCAGTACTATGGCTACACCTTC. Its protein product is CASSLDLQYYGYTF.

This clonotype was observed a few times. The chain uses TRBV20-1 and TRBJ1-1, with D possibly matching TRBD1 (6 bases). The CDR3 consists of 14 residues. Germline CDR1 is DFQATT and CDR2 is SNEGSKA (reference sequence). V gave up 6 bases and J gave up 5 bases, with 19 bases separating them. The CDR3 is CSAAREGGGTEAFF. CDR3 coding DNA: TGCAGTGCCGCGCGGGAAGGGGGAGGTACTGAAGCTTTCTTT.

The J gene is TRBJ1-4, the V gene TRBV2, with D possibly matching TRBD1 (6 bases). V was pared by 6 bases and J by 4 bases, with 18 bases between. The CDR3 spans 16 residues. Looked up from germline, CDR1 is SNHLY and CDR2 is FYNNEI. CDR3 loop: CASSRGGTRNNEKLFF. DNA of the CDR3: TGTGCCAGCAGCAGAGGAGGGACACGAAATAATGAAAAACTGTTTTTT.

CDR3 DNA: TGTGCCAGCAGCCCAAGGCCCGGCGGCTACACCTTC. Amino acids: CASSPRPGGYTF. V and J are TRBV7-9 and TRBJ1-2; D ambiguous. This CDR3 comprises 12 residues. Trimming shortened V by 5 bases and J by 8 bases, and 12 bases separated the two germline ends. Germline CDR1 reads SEHNR; CDR2 reads FQNEAQ (reference sequence). Using reference TRBV7-9 and TRBJ1-2 for the parts outside the CDR3, the full variable domain is DTGVSQNPRHKITKRGQNVTFRCDPISEHNRLYWYRQTLGQGPEFLTYFQNEAQLEKSRLLSDRFSAERPKGSFSTLEIQRTEQGDSAMYLCASSPRPGGYTFGSGTRLTVV.

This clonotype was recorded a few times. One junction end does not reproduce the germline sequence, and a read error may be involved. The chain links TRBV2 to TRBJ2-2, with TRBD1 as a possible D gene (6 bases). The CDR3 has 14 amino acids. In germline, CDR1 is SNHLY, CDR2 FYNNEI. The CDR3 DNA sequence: TGTGCCAGCAGGAATCAGGGGAACACCGGGGAGCGGTTTTTT. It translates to CASRNQGNTGERFF.

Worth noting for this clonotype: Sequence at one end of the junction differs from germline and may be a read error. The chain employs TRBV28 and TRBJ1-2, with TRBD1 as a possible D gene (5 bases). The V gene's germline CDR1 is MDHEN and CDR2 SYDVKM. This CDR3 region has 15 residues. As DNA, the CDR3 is TGTGCCGGCAGTTTCCCCCGGGGGTGGGCCTATGGCTACACCTTC. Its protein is CAGSFPRGWAYGYTF.

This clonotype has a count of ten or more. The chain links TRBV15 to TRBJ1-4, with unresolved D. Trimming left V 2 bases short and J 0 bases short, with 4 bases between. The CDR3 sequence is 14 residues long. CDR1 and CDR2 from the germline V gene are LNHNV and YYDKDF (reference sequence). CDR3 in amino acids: CATSRPATNEKLFF. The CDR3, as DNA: TGTGCCACCAGCAGACCGGCAACTAATGAAAAACTGTTTTTT.

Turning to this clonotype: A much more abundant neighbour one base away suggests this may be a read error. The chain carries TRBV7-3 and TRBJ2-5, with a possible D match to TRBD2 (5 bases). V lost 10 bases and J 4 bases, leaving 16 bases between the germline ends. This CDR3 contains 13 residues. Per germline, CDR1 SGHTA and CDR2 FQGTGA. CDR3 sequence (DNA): TGTGCCACCTTACCGGGGAGCAGAGAGACCCAGTACTTC. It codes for CATLPGSRETQYF.

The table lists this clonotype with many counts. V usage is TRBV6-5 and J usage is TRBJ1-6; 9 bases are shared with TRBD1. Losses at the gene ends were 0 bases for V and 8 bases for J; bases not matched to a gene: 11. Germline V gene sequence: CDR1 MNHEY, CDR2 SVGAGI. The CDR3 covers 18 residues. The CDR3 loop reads CASSYSGTGISKYSPLHF. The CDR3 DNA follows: TGTGCCAGCAGTTACTCTGGGACAGGGATATCGAAGTATTCACCCCTCCACTTT.

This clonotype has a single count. CDR3: CASSLMGGLNEQYF. The DNA of the CDR3 is TGCGCCAGCAGCTTGATGGGGGGATTAAACGAGCAGTACTTC. V and J are TRBV5-1 and TRBJ2-4; a possible D gene is TRBD2 (6 bases). The J call may be faulty, since TRBJ2-7 better matches the DNA end. The CDR3 has 14 amino acids. Germline CDR1 is SGHRS and CDR2 is YFSETQ.

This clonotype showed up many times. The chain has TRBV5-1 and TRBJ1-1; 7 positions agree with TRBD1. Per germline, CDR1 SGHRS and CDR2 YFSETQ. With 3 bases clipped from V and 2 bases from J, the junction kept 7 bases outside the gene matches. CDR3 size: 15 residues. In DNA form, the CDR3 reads TGCGCCAGCAGCTGGCCGGGACAGACTAACACTGAAGCTTTCTTT. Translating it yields CASSWPGQTNTEAFF.

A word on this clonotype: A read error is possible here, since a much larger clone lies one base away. CDR3 bases: TGTGCCAGCAGTTGGGGGACAGGGTATTCACCCCTCCACTTT. This sequence encodes CASSWGTGYSPLHF. The V gene is TRBV27, the J gene TRBJ1-6; 9 bases agree with TRBD1. The CDR3 totals 14 residues. The V gene end was trimmed by 4 bases and the J gene end by 8 bases; junction bases not matched to a gene: 3. Germline V gene data show CDR1 as MNHEY and CDR2 as SMNVEV (reference sequence).

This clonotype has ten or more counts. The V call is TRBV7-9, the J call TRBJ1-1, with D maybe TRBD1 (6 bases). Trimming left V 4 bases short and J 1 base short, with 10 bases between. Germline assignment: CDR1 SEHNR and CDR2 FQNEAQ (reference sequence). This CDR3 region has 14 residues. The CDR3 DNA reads TGTGCCAGCAGCTCTCAGGGGCGGAACACTGAAGCTTTCTTT. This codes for CASSSQGRNTEAFF.